This entry lists 25 T cell receptor beta chains sequenced from one sample in a study of OX40 agonist ivuxolimab in advanced cancers. Receptor libraries were prepared by the immunoSEQ multiplex PCR assay. TCRdb's version of the immuneACCESS table is confined to in-frame rearrangements and falls short of the full clone set. An unresolved V gene accounts for under half of the shortfall where checked; the remainder is of unknown origin. The sample table lists about 60,000 clones, about 88% of them with a count of one. Around 0.65% of the sample is in the top ten clones. The sample in question was CD4+ or CD8+ T cells sorted from blood, obtained in a trial of the OX40 agonist ivuxolimab. The receptors here all came from an adult with an advanced solid tumor such as melanoma, head and neck, liver or kidney cancer.

The V and J genes are TRBV11-2 and TRBJ2-7; perhaps TRBD2 as D (5 bases). V was trimmed by 1 base and J by 6 bases, leaving 13 bases between them. The CDR3 runs 14 residues. The germline CDR1 and CDR2 sequences are SGHAT and FQNNGV. The CDR3 is CASSLGGSLGEQYF. CDR3 coding DNA: TGTGCCAGCAGCTTAGGAGGGTCCCTTGGCGAGCAGTACTTC.

The table lists this clone with a few counts. The gene calls are TRBV19 and TRBJ1-1; D not resolved. V was cut by 7 bases and J by 0 bases, with 12 bases left in between. CDR3 length equals 14 residues. Germline V lookup: CDR1 LNHDA, CDR2 SQIVND (reference sequence). CDR3 sequence (DNA): TGTGCCAGTAAACAGACTGATATGAACACTGAAGCTTTCTTT. It is translated as CASKQTDMNTEAFF.

The chain carries TRBV5-1 and TRBJ2-5; D perhaps matches TRBD1 (6 bases). Germline values: CDR1 SGHRS, CDR2 YFSETQ. This CDR3 contains 16 residues. V lost 4 bases and J 3 bases, leaving 19 bases between the germline ends. The DNA of the CDR3 is TGCGCCAGCAGCGGTACCGGACAGTTTGTTGAAGAGACCCAGTACTTC. As protein: CASSGTGQFVEETQYF.

The V and J genes are TRBV5-1 and TRBJ1-6; D is ambiguous. Looked up from germline, CDR1 is SGHRS and CDR2 is YFSETQ. This CDR3 is built from 15 residues. The V gene lost 1 base and the J gene lost 3 bases, with 8 bases spanning the gap. CDR3 DNA: TGCGCCAGCAGCTTGACCCCCGGCTATAATTCACCCCTCCACTTT. It encodes CASSLTPGYNSPLHF. Together with reference TRBV5-1 and TRBJ1-6, the CDR3 gives the full variable domain: KAGVTQTPRYLIKTRGQQVTLSCSPISGHRSVSWYQQTPGQGLQFLFEYFSETQRNKGNFPGRFSGRQFSNSRSEMNVSTLELGDSALYLCASSLTPGYNSPLHFGNGTRLTVT.

J is TRBJ2-2 and V is TRBV19; the D gene could be TRBD1 or TRBD2 (5 bases each). Trimming removed 1 base from V and 4 bases from J, with 10 bases in between. The V gene's germline CDR1 is LNHDA and CDR2 SQIVND (reference sequence). There are 15 residues in the CDR3. CDR3 sequence (DNA): TGTGCCAGTAGTATAGGGGGCGCGGGCACCGGGGAGCTGTTTTTT. This gives the protein CASSIGGAGTGELFF.

This chain connects TRBV6-9 to TRBJ2-7; 7 bases line up with TRBD1. Per germline, CDR1 MNHGY and CDR2 SVAAGI. The CDR3 runs 15 residues. The V and J ends lost 3 bases and 3 bases, in that order; junction bases with no gene match: 8. The CDR3 DNA follows: TGTGCCAGCAGTTACTCAGAGACAGGGCTCTACGAGCAGTACTTC. The encoded protein is CASSYSETGLYEQYF.

J is TRBJ1-1 and V is TRBV15, with D possibly TRBD1 on 6 matching bases. V lost 3 bases, J lost 10 bases, and 15 bases lay in between. CDR1 is LNHNV, CDR2 YYDKDF, per germline (reference sequence). The CDR3 consists of 13 residues. The CDR3: CATSSDTGFRAFF. DNA for the CDR3: TGTGCCACCAGCAGCGACACAGGGTTCAGAGCTTTCTTT. The full variable domain, in which reference TRBV15 and TRBJ1-1 provide the parts outside the CDR3, is DAMVIQNPRYQVTQFGKPVTLSCSQTLNHNVMYWYQQKSSQAPKLLFHYYDKDFNNEADTPDNFQSRRPNTSFCFLDIRSPGLGDTAMYLCATSSDTGFRAFFGQGTRLTVV.

The chain is built from TRBV6-1 and TRBJ2-1; 14 bases agree with TRBD2. Trimming cost V 10 bases and J 7 bases; bases outside gene matches: 9. CDR3 length: 15 amino acids. Germline V gene data show CDR1 as MNHNS and CDR2 as SASEGT. The CDR3 DNA reads TGTGCCATTTCCCGGGGACTAGCGGGAGTTAATGAGCAGTTCTTC. Amino acid sequence: CAISRGLAGVNEQFF.

This sequence joins TRBV19 and TRBJ2-1, with 9 nucleotides matching TRBD2. V shed 6 bases, J shed 0 bases, and the junction held 6 bases outside the gene matches. The CDR3 covers 16 residues. From germline, CDR1 is LNHDA and CDR2 SQIVND (reference sequence). The DNA for the CDR3 is TGTGCCAGTAGAGAACTAGCGGGTAGCTCCTACAATGAGCAGTTCTTC. Its translation: CASRELAGSSYNEQFF. Variable domain in full (rest from reference TRBV19 and TRBJ2-1): DGGITQSPKYLFRKEGQNVTLSCEQNLNHDAMYWYRQDPGQGLRLIYYSQIVNDFQKGDIAEGYSVSREKKESFPLTVTSAQKNPTAFYLCASRELAGSSYNEQFFGPGTRLTVL.

The rearrangement uses TRBV5-5 and TRBJ2-1; D is undetermined. Trimming pared 0 bases from V and 3 bases from J, leaving 10 bases between. Germline V CDR1 and CDR2: SGHKS, YYEKEE (reference sequence). This CDR3 comprises 15 residues. CDR3 DNA sequence: TGTGCCAGCAGCTTGGCCAGGCAGGACTACAATGAGCAGTTCTTC. It yields the protein CASSLARQDYNEQFF.

The chain couples TRBV10-3 to TRBJ2-7, with D uncertain. CDR1 is ENHRY and CDR2 is SYGVKD in the germline V gene. The CDR3 length is 15 residues. The V end lost 0 bases, the J end lost 3 bases, and 12 bases lay between the germline ends. DNA for the CDR3: TGTGCCATCAGTGAGTCGACGGACGCCAGCTACGAGCAGTACTTC. Protein: CAISESTDASYEQYF.

The chain links TRBV6-6 to TRBJ2-7; TRBD1 is a possible D gene (5 bases). Germline V gene data show CDR1 as MNHNY and CDR2 as SVGAGI (reference sequence). V was cut by 4 bases and J by 1 base, with 11 bases left in between. This CDR3 has 14 amino acids. The CDR3 spells CASSLRQNSYEQYF. The DNA of the CDR3 is TGTGCCAGCAGTTTACGACAGAATTCCTACGAGCAGTACTTC.

CDR3 in DNA: TGTGCCAGCTCACCACCCCAAGGCAGTTTGAACACTGAAGCTTTCTTT. The encoded protein is CASSPPQGSLNTEAFF. V is TRBV18 and J is TRBJ1-1; D is uncertain. In germline, CDR1 is KGHSH, CDR2 LQKENI. V lost 0 bases to trimming and J lost 0 bases, with 11 bases between them. CDR3 length equals 16 residues.

The rearrangement joins TRBV5-1 to TRBJ2-5; 7 bases are shared with TRBD2. Looked up from germline, CDR1 is SGHRS and CDR2 is YFSETQ. This CDR3 spans 13 amino acids. J was trimmed by 5 bases and V by 3 bases; bases with no gene match: 4. The DNA for the CDR3 is TGCGCCAGCAGCTGGAACGGGGGGGAGACCCAGTACTTC. As protein: CASSWNGGETQYF.

The gene calls are TRBV5-1 and TRBJ2-6; no firm D call. This CDR3 contains 15 residues. The V and J ends lost 4 bases and 0 bases respectively, with 8 bases between them. CDR1 and CDR2 (germline): SGHRS, YFSETQ. CDR3 protein: CASSPDISGANVLTF. The CDR3, as DNA: TGCGCCAGCAGCCCAGACATCTCTGGGGCCAACGTCCTGACTTTC.

The V call is TRBV20-1, the J call TRBJ2-7, with TRBD2 matching over 7 bases. The junction had 9 bases not matched to a gene; V was cut back by 7 bases and J by 9 bases. The CDR3 is 11 residues long. From germline, CDR1 is DFQATT and CDR2 SNEGSKA (reference sequence). CDR3 DNA sequence: TGCAGTGGTCAGGGAGGGGATCGGCAGTACTTC. This gives the protein CSGQGGDRQYF.

The genes are TRBV30 and TRBJ1-1; D is unresolved. CDR1 and CDR2 from the germline V gene are GTSNPN and SVGIG (reference sequence). The CDR3 is 14 residues long. V lost 4 bases and J lost 0, with 12 bases in between. The chain's CDR3 is CAWTKRQVNTEAFF. Here the CDR3 DNA reads TGTGCCTGGACCAAGAGGCAGGTGAACACTGAAGCTTTCTTT.

This chain uses TRBV9 with TRBJ2-1; 10 bases line up with TRBD1. The germline V gene has CDR1 SGDLS and CDR2 YYNGEE. V was clipped by 4 bases and J by 10 bases; unmatched bases: 14. This CDR3 has 16 amino acids. For the CDR3, the DNA is TGTGCCAGCAGCCTCCGGACAGGGGGGCGGATATTCGAGCAGTTCTTC. It yields the protein CASSLRTGGRIFEQFF. The whole variable domain, filled in from reference TRBV9 and TRBJ2-1, reads DSGVTQTPKHLITATGQRVTLRCSPRSGDLSVYWYQQSLDQGLQFLIQYYNGEERAKGNILERFSAQQFPDLHSELNLSSLELGDSALYFCASSLRTGGRIFEQFFGPGTRLTVL.

This chain uses TRBV2 with TRBJ2-5; the match to TRBD2 covers 8 bases. The CDR3 runs 14 residues. Germline lookup yields CDR1 SNHLY and CDR2 FYNNEI. Trimming cost V 2 bases and J 4 bases; bases outside gene matches: 3. The CDR3 DNA is TGTGCCAGCAGTGAAACTAGCGGCGGAGAGACCCAGTACTTC. Translation: CASSETSGGETQYF.

In its sample, this clone was seen a few times. The chain couples TRBV6-1 to TRBJ1-5, with no clear D. The CDR3 spans 13 residues. Trimming removed 8 bases from V and 2 bases from J, with 10 bases in between. Germline values: CDR1 MNHNS, CDR2 SASEGT. As DNA, the CDR3 is TGTGCCAGCGATATTCGGGGCAATCAGCCCCAGCATTTT. Amino acid sequence: CASDIRGNQPQHF.

The chain carries TRBV5-1 and TRBJ1-1; maybe TRBD1 (6 bases). This CDR3 has 14 amino acids. V was shortened by 0 bases and J by 2 bases, with 8 bases between the two germline ends. The germline CDR1 and CDR2 sequences are SGHRS and YFSETQ. CDR3 DNA sequence: TGCGCCAGCAGCTTGGACAGGGCCAACACTGAAGCTTTCTTT. It is translated as CASSLDRANTEAFF.

J is TRBJ2-7 and V is TRBV20-1; TRBD2 is a possible D gene (5 bases). V was pared by 5 bases and J by 4 bases, with 9 bases between. Germline CDR1 is DFQATT and CDR2 is SNEGSKA (reference sequence). There are 11 residues in the CDR3. The CDR3 sequence: CSAPGDYEQYF. The CDR3 DNA reads TGCAGTGCTCCCGGGGATTACGAGCAGTACTTC.

The chain is built from TRBV7-2 and TRBJ2-3, with D perhaps matching TRBD1 (6 bases). Trimming removed 5 bases from V and 1 base from J, with 13 bases in between. The length of the CDR3 is 15 residues. The germline V gene has CDR1 SGHTA and CDR2 FQGNSA. The CDR3 loop is CASSAQQGRTDTQYF. The CDR3 DNA follows: TGTGCCAGCAGCGCTCAACAGGGACGCACAGATACGCAGTATTTT.

The chain joins TRBV6-1 to TRBJ1-5; TRBD1 might be the D (5 bases). Trimming cost V 2 bases and J 4 bases, with 12 bases left between them. CDR3 length equals 15 residues. In germline, CDR1 is MNHNS, CDR2 SASEGT. The CDR3, as DNA: TGTGCCAGCAGTGAACAGTTGTGGGGGAATCAGCCCCAGCATTTT. This codes for CASSEQLWGNQPQHF.

This clone was detected only a few times. The chain employs TRBV6-5 and TRBJ2-7; 10 bases agree with TRBD1. There are 14 residues in the CDR3. The germline gives CDR1 MNHEY, CDR2 SVGAGI. The V and J ends lost 6 bases and 7 bases, in that order; junction bases with no gene match: 9. Written as DNA, the CDR3 is TGTGCCAGCAGGGTCCCAGGACAGGGGGGGGAGCAGTACTTC. Protein: CASRVPGQGGEQYF.